This TCR beta chain was found in a study of early T cells in non-severe SARS-CoV-2 infection. This CDR3 has 14 amino acids. Germline-derived CDR1 and CDR2 are MNHEY and SVGEGT. V was trimmed by 2 bases and J by 0 bases, leaving 2 bases between them. Ten or more counts support this clonotype. Individually, cDNA molecules had unique molecular identifiers attached to them. TCRdb fed the 5' RACE reads into MiXCR, producing one record per CDR3 protein. This table has tens of thousands of distinct CDR3 sequences, about an eighth appearing once. The clonotype comes from an adult who was a healthcare worker with PCR-confirmed SARS-CoV-2 infection or an uninfected control (not recorded which). V usage is TRBV6-2 or TRBV6-3 and J usage is TRBJ2-6; unclear D gene. Sequenced input: whole blood. CDR3 sequence reads: CASSYNSGANVLTF. In nucleotides, the CDR3 is TGTGCCAGCAGTTACAACTCTGGGGCCAACGTCCTGACTTTC.